The clone carrying this TCR beta chain showed up just once. Its antigen remains unidentified. Vbeta (60) and Jbeta (13) primers were used in the PCR. Here immunoSEQ multiplex PCR was the method, and the copy in TCRdb shows in-frame clones only, minus some. The sample holds under 150,000 clones, approximately 78% seen once. The sample comes from a study of cytomegalovirus exposure and HLA in healthy donors. Healthy people donating bone marrow made up the donors. Findings of the study overall: Later analysis suggested most CMV-associated TCR beta chains were HLA-restricted. The study labeled around 160 TCR beta chains cytomegalovirus-associated. Accurate predictions that matched the HLA-A and HLA-B alleles of most subjects were reportedly made from TCR beta sequences.

The sequenced material came from PBMCs. This receptor was identified in a human donor in good health.

The CDR3 protein is CASSLVGDKWNYGYTF. DNA for the CDR3: TGTGCCAGCAGCTTAGTCGGGGACAAATGGAATTATGGCTACACCTTC. The chain combines TRBV7-2 with TRBJ1-2, with a tentative D call TRBD1 (6 bases). The CDR3 covers 16 residues. Trimming left V 1 base short and J 5 bases short, with 17 bases between. Germline values: CDR1 SGHTA, CDR2 FQGNSA. Supplemented by reference TRBV7-2 and TRBJ1-2, the full variable domain reads GAGVSQSPSNKVTEKGKDVELRCDPISGHTALYWYRQSLGQGLEFLIYFQGNSAPDKSGLPSDRFSAERTGGSVSTLTIQRTQQEDSAVYLCASSLVGDKWNYGYTFGSGTRLTVV.